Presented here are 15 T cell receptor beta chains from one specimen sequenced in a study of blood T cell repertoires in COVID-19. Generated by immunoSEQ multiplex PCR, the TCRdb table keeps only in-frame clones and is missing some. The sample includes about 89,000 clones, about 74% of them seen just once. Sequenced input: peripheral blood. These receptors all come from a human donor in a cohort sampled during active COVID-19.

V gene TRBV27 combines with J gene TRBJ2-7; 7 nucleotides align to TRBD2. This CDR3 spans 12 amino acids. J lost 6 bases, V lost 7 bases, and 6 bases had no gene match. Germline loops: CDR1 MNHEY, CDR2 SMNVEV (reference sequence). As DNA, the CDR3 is TGTGCCAGCATCGGGGGGTTTGGCGAGCAGTACTTC. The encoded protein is CASIGGFGEQYF.

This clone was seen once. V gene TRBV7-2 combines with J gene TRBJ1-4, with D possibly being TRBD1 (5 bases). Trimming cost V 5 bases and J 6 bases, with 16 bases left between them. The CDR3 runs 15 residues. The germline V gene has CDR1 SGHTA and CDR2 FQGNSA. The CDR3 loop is CASSHRGTLDEKLFF. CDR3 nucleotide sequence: TGTGCCAGCAGCCATCGGGGGACTCTGGATGAAAAACTGTTTTTT.

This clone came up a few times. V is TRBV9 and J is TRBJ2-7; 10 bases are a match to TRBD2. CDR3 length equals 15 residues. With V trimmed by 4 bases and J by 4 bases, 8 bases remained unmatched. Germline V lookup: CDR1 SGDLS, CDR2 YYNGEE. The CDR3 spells CASSTRGTSAYEQYF. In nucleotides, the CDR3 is TGTGCCAGCAGCACCCGGGGGACTAGCGCTTACGAGCAGTACTTC.

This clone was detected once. CDR3 DNA sequence: TGCAGCGTTGCGGGGGACGGAGATACGCAGTATTTT. Translation gives CSVAGDGDTQYF. The chain recombines TRBV29-1 with TRBJ2-3, with D possibly being TRBD2 (6 bases). CDR1 SQVTM and CDR2 ANQGSEA come from the germline V gene. V was trimmed by 4 bases and J by 5 bases, leaving 10 bases between them. CDR3 size: 12 residues.

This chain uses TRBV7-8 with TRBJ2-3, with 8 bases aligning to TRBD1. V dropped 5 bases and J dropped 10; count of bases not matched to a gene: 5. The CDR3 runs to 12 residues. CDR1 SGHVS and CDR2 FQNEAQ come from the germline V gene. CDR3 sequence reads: CASSLRTGPQYF. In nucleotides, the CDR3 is TGTGCCAGCAGCCTTAGGACAGGGCCGCAGTATTTT. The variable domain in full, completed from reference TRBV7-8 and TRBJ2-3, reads GAGVSQSPRYKVAKRGQDVALRCDPISGHVSLFWYQQALGQGPEFLTYFQNEAQLDKSGLPSDRFFAERPEGSVSTLKIQRTQQEDSAVYLCASSLRTGPQYFGPGTRLTVL.

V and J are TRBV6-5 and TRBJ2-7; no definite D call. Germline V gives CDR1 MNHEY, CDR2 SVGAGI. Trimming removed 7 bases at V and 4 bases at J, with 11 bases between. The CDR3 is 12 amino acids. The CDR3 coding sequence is TGTGCCAGCAAGCCTAGGTGGTACGAGCAGTACTTC. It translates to CASKPRWYEQYF.

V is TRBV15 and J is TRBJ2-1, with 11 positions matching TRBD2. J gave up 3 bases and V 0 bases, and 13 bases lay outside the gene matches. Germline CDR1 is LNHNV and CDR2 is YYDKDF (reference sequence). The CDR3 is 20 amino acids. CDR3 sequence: CATSRDQTSGNSLNYNEQFF. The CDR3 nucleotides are TGTGCCACCAGCAGAGACCAGACTAGCGGGAATTCGCTGAACTACAATGAGCAGTTCTTC.

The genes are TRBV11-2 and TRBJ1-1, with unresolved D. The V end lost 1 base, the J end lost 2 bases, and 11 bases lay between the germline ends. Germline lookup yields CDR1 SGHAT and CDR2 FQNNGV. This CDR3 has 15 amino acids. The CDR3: CASSLARQRNTEAFF. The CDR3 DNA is TGTGCCAGCAGCTTAGCTAGGCAGAGAAACACTGAAGCTTTCTTT.

This CDR3 reads CATSREREYEQYF. For the CDR3, the DNA is TGTGCCACCAGCAGAGAGAGGGAATACGAGCAGTACTTC. The chain joins TRBV15 to TRBJ2-7; maybe TRBD2 (5 bases). CDR1 and CDR2 from the germline V gene are LNHNV and YYDKDF (reference sequence). V lost 0 bases, J lost 4 bases, and 7 bases lay in between. CDR3 length: 13 residues.

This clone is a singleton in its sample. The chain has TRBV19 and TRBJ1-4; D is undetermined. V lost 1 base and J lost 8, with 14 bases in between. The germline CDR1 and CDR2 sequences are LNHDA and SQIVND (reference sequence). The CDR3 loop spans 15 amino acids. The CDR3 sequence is CASSIGPRFEEKLFF. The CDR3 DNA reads TGTGCCAGTAGTATAGGCCCCAGGTTCGAAGAAAAACTGTTTTTT. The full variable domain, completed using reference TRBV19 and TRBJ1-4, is DGGITQSPKYLFRKEGQNVTLSCEQNLNHDAMYWYRQDPGQGLRLIYYSQIVNDFQKGDIAEGYSVSREKKESFPLTVTSAQKNPTAFYLCASSIGPRFEEKLFFGSGTQLSVL.

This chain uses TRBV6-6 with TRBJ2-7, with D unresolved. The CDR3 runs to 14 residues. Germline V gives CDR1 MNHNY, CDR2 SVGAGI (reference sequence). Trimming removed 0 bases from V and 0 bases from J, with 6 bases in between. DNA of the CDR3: TGTGCCAGCAGTTACTCCGCCAGCTCCTACGAGCAGTACTTC. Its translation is CASSYSASSYEQYF.

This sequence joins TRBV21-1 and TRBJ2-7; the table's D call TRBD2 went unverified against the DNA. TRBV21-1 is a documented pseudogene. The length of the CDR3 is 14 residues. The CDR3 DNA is TGTGCCAGCAGCAACCCCGGCCGGGACTACGAGCAGTACTTC. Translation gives CASSNPGRDYEQYF.

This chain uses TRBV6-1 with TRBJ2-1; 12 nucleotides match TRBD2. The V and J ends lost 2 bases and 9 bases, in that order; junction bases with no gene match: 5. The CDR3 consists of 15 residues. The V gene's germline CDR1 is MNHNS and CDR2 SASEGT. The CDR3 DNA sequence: TGTGCCAGCAGTGAATCTAGCGGGAGGGCCATTGAGCAGTTCTTC. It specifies CASSESSGRAIEQFF.

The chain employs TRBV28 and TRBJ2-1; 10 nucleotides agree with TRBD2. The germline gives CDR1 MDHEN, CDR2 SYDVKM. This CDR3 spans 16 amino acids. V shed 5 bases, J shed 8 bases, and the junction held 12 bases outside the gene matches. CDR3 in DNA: TGTGCCAGCAGTCCCCTAGGAGCGGGGGGGGGAGATGAGCAGTTCTTC. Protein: CASSPLGAGGGDEQFF.

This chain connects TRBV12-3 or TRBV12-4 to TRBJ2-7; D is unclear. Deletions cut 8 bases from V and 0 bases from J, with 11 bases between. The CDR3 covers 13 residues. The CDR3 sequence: CASCQGASYEQYF. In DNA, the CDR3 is TGTGCCAGCTGCCAAGGAGCCTCCTACGAGCAGTACTTC.